This TCR beta chain was documented in a study of liver allograft versus peripheral blood T cells (dated by TCRdb to 2018 to 2020). For the wider study: T cell receptor repertoires present within transplanted livers were compared with repertoires in the peripheral blood of liver transplant recipients.

Including cysteine and phenylalanine, the CDR3 has 15 amino acids. Here the CDR3 DNA is all that survives: 45 bases in frame from base 1. V loses 2 bases of germline sequence and J loses 0 bases, and the interval between the two ends is 10 bases. Per the germline V gene, MNHEY is the CDR1 and SVGAGI is the CDR2. About this clonotype itself: It has no known antigen specificity. Base qualities are not recorded, but no much larger clone differs from it by a single base.

Overall results and qualifications from the work: The T cell receptor repertoires within liver allografts were reported to be different from the T cell receptor repertoires detected in peripheral blood.

Sequencer: Illumina MiSeq. Clones were called with MiXCR by TCRdb after fastp trimmed the public reads at Q25, and only in-frame beta chains were retained. Rows are unified per CDR3 protein, each entry keeping the most common DNA and genes. This sample lists around 11,000 distinct CDR3 sequences; around 23% were detected once. Of the sample, 1.5% to 2% falls within the top ten clones. The TCR comes from a human patient who had a liver transplant. It is possible that, after a transplant, some T cells come from the graft donor. The sequence links TRBV6-5 to TRBJ2-5; perhaps TRBD2 is the D gene, with 6 bases matching. Here the CDR3 is given as CASSYDGDYQETQYF. The sequenced DNA: TGTGCCAGCAGTTACGATGGGGACTACCAAGAGACCCAGTACTTC.